These T cell receptor beta chains were read from a single sample in a study of OX40 agonist ivuxolimab in advanced cancers. Assay: immunoSEQ multiplex PCR; the TCRdb copy retains only in-frame clones and omits some. The repertoire includes about 20,000 clones, 70% to 90% of them detected once, and roughly 15% sits in the top ten. This material consisted of CD4+ or CD8+ T cells sorted from blood, taken in a trial of the OX40 agonist ivuxolimab. The receptor source for this set is an adult with an advanced solid tumor such as melanoma, head and neck, liver or kidney cancer. The CDR3 runs from the conserved cysteine through the conserved F or W. The D gene is left open where the match is weak. Size is omitted from some rows. Given values are once, few, many or a class for expanded clones.

v_call	d_call	clone_size	j_call	cdr3_aa	cdr3_nt
TRBV28	NA	NA	TRBJ1-5	CASSFTGLAGQPQHF	TGTGCCAGCAGTTTTACAGGGCTTGCGGGTCAGCCCCAGCATTTT
TRBV6-5	NA	once	TRBJ1-5	CASSEKGDQPQHF	TGTGCCAGCTCAGAGAAAGGGGATCAGCCCCAGCATTTT
TRBV19	NA	NA	TRBJ2-7	CASSIGPKYEQYF	TGTGCCAGTAGTATAGGACCGAAATACGAGCAGTACTTC
TRBV28	TRBD1	once	TRBJ2-3	CASSLQGASDTQYF	TGTGCCAGCAGTTTACAGGGGGCATCAGATACGCAGTATTTT
TRBV5-8	TRBD1	NA	TRBJ1-4	CAPGGTGGRAEKLFF	TGTGCCCCCGGAGGGACAGGGGGCCGGGCTGAAAAACTGTTTTTT
TRBV19	NA	few	TRBJ1-3	CASSPRGAPTSGNTIYF	TGTGCCAGTAGTCCCCGGGGAGCGCCCACCTCTGGAAACACCATATATTTT
TRBV7-9	NA	NA	TRBJ2-7	CASSLKAYEQYF	TGTGCCAGCAGCTTGAAGGCCTACGAGCAGTACTTC
TRBV7-6	NA	NA	TRBJ1-2	CASSLGVNYGYTF	TGTGCCAGCAGCTTAGGGGTAAACTATGGCTACACCTTC
TRBV9	TRBD1	NA	TRBJ2-2	CASSSRDRIVTNTGELFF	TGTGCCAGCAGCTCCCGGGACAGGATTGTAACGAACACCGGGGAGCTGTTTTTT
TRBV30	NA	NA	TRBJ2-2	CAWNGVVRTGELFF	TGTGCCTGGAACGGGGTAGTCAGAACCGGGGAGCTGTTTTTT
TRBV19	NA	NA	TRBJ1-5	CASSDVRDPNQPQHF	TGTGCCAGTAGTGACGTCCGGGACCCCAATCAGCCCCAGCATTTT
TRBV19	NA	NA	TRBJ1-1	CASSITAAYTEAFF	TGTGCCAGTAGTATAACGGCAGCCTACACTGAAGCTTTCTTT
TRBV29-1	NA	NA	TRBJ2-5	CSVDCPDSTTQETQYF	TGCAGCGTTGATTGCCCGGATTCAACTACTCAAGAGACCCAGTACTTC
TRBV11-3	NA	NA	TRBJ2-3	CAGSLVGGGADTQYF	TGTGCCGGCAGCTTAGTCGGTGGGGGGGCCGATACGCAGTATTTT
TRBV30	NA	NA	TRBJ2-1	CAWSVQLNEQFF	TGTGCCTGGAGTGTACAGCTCAATGAGCAGTTCTTC
TRBV7-9	NA	NA	TRBJ1-2	CASSPSWIDYGYTF	TGTGCCAGCAGCCCATCATGGATTGACTATGGCTACACCTTC
TRBV19	NA	NA	TRBJ2-7	CASSMGADNSYEQYF	TGTGCCAGTAGTATGGGGGCGGACAACTCCTACGAGCAGTACTTC
TRBV7-8	NA	few	TRBJ2-5	CASSDPQRAGSETQYF	TGTGCCAGCAGTGACCCCCAGAGGGCCGGATCGGAGACCCAGTACTTC
TRBV27	NA	once	TRBJ1-6	CASSPIGGDSPLHF	TGTGCCAGCAGTCCAATCGGGGGTGATTCACCCCTCCACTTT
TRBV15	NA	NA	TRBJ1-5	CATSPRGNSNQPQHF	TGTGCCACATCACCGCGGGGAAATAGCAATCAGCCCCAGCATTTT
TRBV29-1	NA	NA	TRBJ2-5	CSVEATPGTQYF	TGCAGCGTTGAAGCCACTCCAGGGACCCAGTACTTC
TRBV7-9	TRBD2	NA	TRBJ2-5	CASSFGAGGPGETQYF	TGTGCCAGCAGCTTCGGAGCGGGAGGGCCGGGTGAGACCCAGTACTTC
TRBV10-1	NA	NA	TRBJ2-2	CASSDRTATGELFF	TGCGCCAGCAGTGACAGAACAGCTACCGGGGAGCTGTTTTTT
TRBV7-6	NA	NA	TRBJ2-1	CASGLGPQRGSSYNEQFF	TGTGCCAGCGGCTTAGGCCCCCAGAGGGGAAGCTCCTACAATGAGCAGTTCTTC
TRBV4-1	TRBD2	NA	TRBJ2-1	CASSSGGGYNEQFF	TGCGCCAGCAGCTCGGGCGGGGGTTACAATGAGCAGTTCTTC
TRBV6-6	NA	NA	TRBJ1-5	CATLERGDGRGQPQHF	TGTGCCACTCTCGAGAGGGGGGACGGCAGGGGCCAGCCCCAGCATTTT
TRBV28	TRBD2	NA	TRBJ2-2	CASSPGLAGGLNTGELFF	TGTGCCAGCAGCCCCGGACTAGCGGGGGGGCTGAACACCGGGGAGCTGTTTTTT
TRBV11-2	TRBD2	once	TRBJ2-7	CASSPGLAIDEQYF	TGTGCCAGCAGCCCAGGACTAGCGATCGACGAGCAGTACTTC
TRBV5-6	TRBD2	NA	TRBJ2-5	CASSLGSGRETQYF	TGTGCCAGCAGCTTGGGTAGCGGGAGAGAGACCCAGTACTTC
TRBV29-1	NA	NA	TRBJ2-7	CSVEGLSSGTSYEQYF	TGCAGCGTTGAAGGTCTCAGTAGCGGTACCTCCTACGAGCAGTACTTC
TRBV27	NA	NA	TRBJ2-7	CASSLAEAGSPEQYF	TGTGCCAGCAGTTTAGCGGAGGCGGGGTCGCCCGAGCAGTACTTC
TRBV5-6	TRBD2	NA	TRBJ2-5	CASSSTEGTSGGALGTQYF	TGTGCCAGCAGCTCGACCGAGGGGACTAGCGGGGGGGCCTTGGGGACCCAGTACTTC
TRBV6-5	NA	NA	TRBJ1-2	CASSYSTAYYGYTF	TGTGCCAGCAGTTACTCGACTGCATACTATGGCTACACCTTC
TRBV6-6	NA	NA	TRBJ1-5	CASRPVWSNQPQHF	TGTGCCAGCCGGCCTGTATGGAGCAATCAGCCCCAGCATTTT
TRBV4-1	NA	few	TRBJ1-2	CASSLPGAGGYTF	TGCGCCAGCAGCCTACCAGGGGCTGGGGGCTACACCTTC
TRBV18	NA	NA	TRBJ2-1	CASSRVGSDNEQFF	TGTGCCAGCTCACGGGTCGGGAGCGACAATGAGCAGTTCTTC
TRBV5-4	TRBD2	once	TRBJ2-5	CASSPGVAGAYQETQYF	TGTGCCAGCAGCCCTGGAGTAGCGGGGGCTTACCAAGAGACCCAGTACTTC
TRBV2	NA	NA	TRBJ2-1	CASSERGGPGYNEQFF	TGTGCCAGCAGTGAGAGGGGGGGGCCTGGGTACAATGAGCAGTTCTTC
TRBV9	TRBD1	NA	TRBJ2-5	CASSVGTGGAETQYF	TGTGCCAGCAGCGTCGGGACAGGGGGCGCGGAGACCCAGTACTTC
TRBV19	NA	NA	TRBJ2-1	CASSPREGRVDNEQFF	TGTGCCAGTAGTCCCCGTGAAGGGCGAGTGGACAATGAGCAGTTCTTC
TRBV7-9	NA	NA	TRBJ2-3	CASSFDRGTDTQYF	TGTGCCAGCAGCTTTGATAGGGGAACAGATACGCAGTATTTT
TRBV11-2	TRBD2	NA	TRBJ2-3	CASSSSGVDGRAPDTQYF	TGTGCCAGCAGCTCCTCCGGTGTGGACGGGAGGGCCCCAGATACGCAGTATTTT
TRBV5-1	TRBD2	NA	TRBJ2-7	CASSPLAGAAYEQYF	TGCGCCAGCAGCCCCTTAGCGGGGGCCGCCTACGAGCAGTACTTC
TRBV6-5	NA	NA	TRBJ2-7	CASSPTGDEQYF	TGTGCCAGCAGTCCCACGGGGGACGAGCAGTACTTC
TRBV28	TRBD1	NA	TRBJ1-2	CASSPLPGTGMDYGYTF	TGTGCCAGCAGTCCCTTACCTGGGACAGGGATGGACTATGGCTACACCTTC
TRBV29-1	NA	NA	TRBJ2-5	CSVETGTQETQYF	TGCAGCGTTGAGACCGGGACTCAAGAGACCCAGTACTTC
TRBV27	NA	NA	TRBJ2-2	CASSSVGYVGPGELFF	TGTGCCAGCAGCTCGGTGGGCTATGTAGGCCCCGGGGAGCTGTTTTTT
TRBV5-6	NA	NA	TRBJ2-7	CASSQVRSSDNEQYF	TGTGCCAGCAGCCAGGTAAGGAGCAGTGACAACGAGCAGTACTTC
TRBV7-9	NA	NA	TRBJ2-1	CASSLVGGRSSYNEQFF	TGTGCCAGCAGCTTAGTTGGGGGCCGGAGCTCCTACAATGAGCAGTTCTTC
TRBV7-6	NA	NA	TRBJ2-5	CASSLGVEETQYF	TGTGCCAGCAGCTTAGGGGTGGAGGAGACCCAGTACTTC
TRBV27	NA	NA	TRBJ1-1	CASSPEFLSNTEAFF	TGTGCCAGCAGTCCGGAATTTTTGAGTAACACTGAAGCTTTCTTT
TRBV5-1	NA	NA	TRBJ1-1	CASSLGGGYEAFF	TGCGCCAGCAGCTTGGGGGGCGGTTATGAAGCTTTCTTT
TRBV27	NA	NA	TRBJ1-1	CASSLGPVNTEAFF	TGTGCCAGCAGTTTAGGCCCCGTGAACACTGAAGCTTTCTTT
TRBV5-6	NA	NA	TRBJ1-2	CASSYTVHYGYTF	TGTGCCAGCAGCTACACAGTCCACTATGGCTACACCTTC
TRBV30	TRBD2	NA	TRBJ2-3	CAWSGLAGEGTDTQYF	TGTGCCTGGTCGGGACTAGCGGGAGAGGGCACAGATACGCAGTATTTT